The 18 T cell receptor beta chains presented below share a single source sample, sequenced in a study of T-cell reconstitution after alpha-beta-depleted transplantation in children. Preparation of the TCRbeta library was carried out with unique molecular identifiers. In TCRdb, the PCR reads were re-called with MiXCR into one record per CDR3 protein. Among about 830,000 distinct CDR3 sequences listed, 16% were seen once. Sequenced here: PBMCs, mostly from graft donor cells, sampled 360 days after TCRalphabeta/CD19-depleted stem cell transplant. The receptors here all came from a male patient younger than 18 who had a stem cell transplant for acute lymphoblastic leukemia, so the T cells may come from the graft donor.

This sequence joins TRBV10-3 and TRBJ2-7, with 8 nucleotides matching TRBD1. Germline CDR1 ENHRY, CDR2 SYGVKD. The V and J ends lost 4 bases and 1 base, in that order; junction bases with no gene match: 6. The CDR3 totals 15 residues. The CDR3 bases are TGTGCCATCAGTGTCCCCCGGACAGGGTCCTACGAGCAGTACTTC. This gives the protein CAISVPRTGSYEQYF.

The V call is TRBV11-1, the J call TRBJ1-5, with TRBD1 matching over 11 bases. The CDR3 sequence is 16 residues long. Germline CDR1 is SGHAT and CDR2 is FQDESV (reference sequence). V lost 5 bases, J lost 6 bases, and 9 bases stayed unmatched. The CDR3 nucleotides are TGTGCCAGCAGCCACGGACAGGGGGCGGCGGGTCAGCCCCAGCATTTT. Translated, it gives CASSHGQGAAGQPQHF. Supplemented by reference TRBV11-1 and TRBJ1-5, the full variable domain reads EAEVAQSPRYKITEKSQAVAFWCDPISGHATLYWYRQILGQGPELLVQFQDESVVDDSQLPKDRFSAERLKGVDSTLKIQPAELGDSAMYLCASSHGQGAAGQPQHFGDGTRLSIL.

V is TRBV30 and J is TRBJ1-1, with D hard to call. The CDR3 is made up of 12 amino acids. Trimming cost V 7 bases and J 6 bases, with 15 bases left between them. In germline, CDR1 is GTSNPN, CDR2 SVGIG (reference sequence). The DNA of the CDR3 is TGTGCCTTTTTACCTTACTCGGCTGAAGCTTTCTTT. Its protein is CAFLPYSAEAFF.

This clonotype was picked up a small number of times. V is TRBV5-6 and J is TRBJ2-1; D is perhaps TRBD1 (6 bases). Germline CDR1 and CDR2: SGHDT and YYEEEE. V lost 1 base, J lost 4 bases, and 9 bases lay in between. The CDR3 runs 14 residues. CDR3 in amino acids: CASSLFGQYNEQFF. CDR3 bases: TGTGCCAGCAGCTTGTTCGGACAGTACAATGAGCAGTTCTTC.

V usage is TRBV11-2 and J usage is TRBJ2-7; 11 bases are shared with TRBD2. The germline V gene has CDR1 SGHAT and CDR2 FQNNGV. The J segment lost 0 bases and the V segment lost 4 bases, leaving 5 bases of the junction unmatched. The CDR3 consists of 16 residues. The CDR3 DNA sequence: TGTGCCAGCAGCTCTAATAGCGGGAGGGCCTCCTACGAGCAGTACTTC. The encoded protein is CASSSNSGRASYEQYF.

This chain connects TRBV20-1 to TRBJ2-2; a possible D gene is TRBD2 (5 bases). The V and J ends lost 1 base and 1 base respectively, with 10 bases between them. The CDR3 has 15 residues. Germline CDR1 is DFQATT and CDR2 is SNEGSKA (reference sequence). CDR3 DNA sequence: TGCAGTGCTAGAGTAGGCGGGTTGAACACCGGGGAGCTGTTTTTT. Protein product: CSARVGGLNTGELFF.

This clonotype showed up just a few times. The chain joins TRBV19 to TRBJ1-5; no definite D call. The CDR3 is 15 residues long. Germline V gene sequence: CDR1 LNHDA, CDR2 SQIVND (reference sequence). Trimming left V 3 bases short and J 1 base short, with 10 bases between. The CDR3 here is CASSMWQVSNQPQHF. As DNA, the CDR3 is TGTGCCAGTAGTATGTGGCAGGTGAGCAATCAGCCCCAGCATTTT. The variable domain in full, completed from reference TRBV19 and TRBJ1-5, reads DGGITQSPKYLFRKEGQNVTLSCEQNLNHDAMYWYRQDPGQGLRLIYYSQIVNDFQKGDIAEGYSVSREKKESFPLTVTSAQKNPTAFYLCASSMWQVSNQPQHFGDGTRLSIL.

This clonotype was detected only a few times. The V call is TRBV20-1, the J call TRBJ2-1, with TRBD2 matching over 9 bases. The CDR3 runs 16 residues. CDR1 and CDR2 from the germline V gene are DFQATT and SNEGSKA (reference sequence). Trimming at V came to 0 bases and at J to 0 bases, leaving 3 bases not matched to a gene. The CDR3 spells CSARDKAGGSYNEQFF. CDR3 nucleotide sequence: TGCAGTGCTAGAGATAAAGCGGGGGGCTCCTACAATGAGCAGTTCTTC.

This chain links TRBV18 with TRBJ2-5, with 7 positions matching TRBD2. CDR1 is KGHSH, CDR2 LQKENI, per germline. J lost 4 bases, V lost 1 base, and 0 bases had no gene match. The length of the CDR3 is 13 residues. In nucleotides, the CDR3 is TGTGCCAGCTCACCACGACTAGCAGAGACCCAGTACTTC. Encoded protein: CASSPRLAETQYF.

The sample holds a few counts of this clonotype. CDR3 sequence (DNA): TGTGCCAGCAGCCCTGCCGGGCCGTCCTACGAGCAGTACTTC. This translates into CASSPAGPSYEQYF. The chain recombines TRBV6-1 with TRBJ2-7; D ambiguous. V shed 6 bases and J shed 1 base, with 13 bases lying between them. Germline V CDR1 and CDR2: MNHNS, SASEGT. The CDR3 consists of 14 residues.

This clonotype was counted between two and nine times. The chain joins TRBV4-1 to TRBJ2-7; possible D gene TRBD2, 6 bases. Trimming left V 1 base short and J 0 bases short, with 10 bases between. Germline lookup yields CDR1 MGHRA and CDR2 YSYEKL. This CDR3 is built from 15 residues. The CDR3, as DNA: TGCGCCAGCAGCCAAGGGGCGGGATCCTCCTACGAGCAGTACTTC. It encodes CASSQGAGSSYEQYF.

This clonotype turned up a few times. The CDR3 DNA follows: TGCAGTGCTAAACAGGTTACCTATGGCTACACCTTC. The encoded protein is CSAKQVTYGYTF. The chain joins TRBV20-1 to TRBJ1-2; tentatively, D is TRBD1 (5 bases). Trimming removed 4 bases at V and 4 bases at J, with 10 bases between. The CDR3 length is 12 residues. Germline V gene data show CDR1 as DFQATT and CDR2 as SNEGSKA (reference sequence).

This clonotype has a handful of counts. V usage is TRBV27 and J usage is TRBJ1-2; 10 nucleotides line up with TRBD1. Germline values: CDR1 MNHEY, CDR2 SMNVEV (reference sequence). Germline trimming cut 0 bases from V and 4 bases from J; bases unmatched to any gene: 8. CDR3 length equals 17 residues. In nucleotides, the CDR3 is TGTGCCAGCAGTTTATCTCCGACAGGGGGCAACCCCTATGGCTACACCTTC. Translating gives CASSLSPTGGNPYGYTF.

In this sample, this clonotype turned up many times. The chain employs TRBV7-8 and TRBJ2-1, with D possibly matching TRBD2 (5 bases). CDR3 length: 17 residues. Trimming removed 7 bases from V and 5 bases from J, with 24 bases in between. CDR1 is SGHVS and CDR2 is FQNEAQ in the germline V gene. CDR3 DNA: TGTGCCAGCATCCCCAAGGAGTACCGGGAAGAAAACAATGAGCAGTTCTTC. It codes for CASIPKEYREENNEQFF.

V is TRBV7-9 and J is TRBJ2-1; 9 bases map to TRBD1. The CDR3 spans 16 residues. Unmatched junction bases numbered 9, after V lost 4 bases and J lost 5 bases. Germline V gene sequence: CDR1 SEHNR, CDR2 FQNEAQ (reference sequence). The chain's CDR3 is CASSSQGTGRHNEQFF. In DNA form, the CDR3 reads TGTGCCAGCAGCTCCCAAGGGACAGGGCGTCACAATGAGCAGTTCTTC.

The chain uses TRBV2 and TRBJ2-1, with TRBD2 matching over 13 bases. Germline CDR1 and CDR2: SNHLY and FYNNEI. The trim removed 6 bases at V and 6 bases at J, leaving 2 bases unmatched. The CDR3 totals 14 residues. The CDR3 coding sequence is TGTGCCAGCAGGGGACTAGCGGGGATCAATGAGCAGTTCTTC. Residues: CASRGLAGINEQFF.

The table lists this clonotype with a few counts. The chain links TRBV9 to TRBJ2-7, with a possible D match to TRBD2 (6 bases). Trimming pared 7 bases from V and 9 bases from J, leaving 20 bases between. This CDR3 spans 13 amino acids. Germline V gene sequence: CDR1 SGDLS, CDR2 YYNGEE. This CDR3 reads CASGGVGASGQYF. The CDR3 DNA reads TGTGCCAGCGGAGGGGTAGGGGCTTCGGGGCAGTACTTC.

The V call is TRBV14, the J call TRBJ2-4, with unresolved D. CDR1 and CDR2 (germline): SGHDN, FVKESK. V was shortened by 2 bases and J by 7 bases, with 6 bases between the two germline ends. The CDR3 extends over 12 amino acids. The CDR3 sequence is CASSQLGNIQYF. As DNA, the CDR3 is TGTGCCAGCAGCCAACTGGGGAACATTCAGTACTTC.